This TCR beta chain was sequenced in a study of cytomegalovirus exposure and HLA in healthy donors. Germline trimming cut 1 base from V and 1 base from J; bases unmatched to any gene: 4. Germline CDR1 and CDR2: SEHNR and FQNEAQ (reference sequence). This CDR3 is built from 16 residues. PCR primers comprised 60 Vbeta and 13 Jbeta primers. Sequenced by immunoSEQ multiplex PCR; TCRdb stores in-frame clones only, minus some. This table has about 99,000 clones, 9.5% to 13% appearing once. This clone was detected a few times. This sequence was found in a man aged 35-49 years in good health and CMV-seropositive. The chain has TRBV7-9 and TRBJ1-1; 9 bases agree with TRBD1. Material: PBMCs. The CDR3 sequence: CASSLVGQGTNTEAFF. The CDR3 DNA reads as TGTGCCAGCAGCTTAGTAGGACAGGGGACGAACACTGAAGCTTTCTTT.